The clone carrying this TCR beta chain was counted a single time. The antigen is not known. The PCR employed 60 Vbeta primers together with 13 Jbeta primers. Original data processing: Around 83 million unique TCR beta chains, roughly 12 million shared, were counted in a later analysis. Assay: immunoSEQ multiplex PCR; the TCRdb copy retains only in-frame clones and omits some. The V and J calls and clone size come from that table; D and trimming were worked out from the DNA. The sample shows around 150,000 clones, 70% to 80% of them seen only once. The sample is drawn from a study of cytomegalovirus exposure and HLA in healthy donors. Study results and limitations: TCR beta V- and J-gene trimming, according to a later analysis, was linked to a missense DCLRE1C variant.

CDR1 and CDR2 from the germline V gene are MNHEY and SMNVEV (reference sequence). This CDR3 is 16 amino acids long. The germline V and J ends were trimmed by 4 bases and 3 bases, with 15 bases remaining between them. The sequencing input was PBMCs. This chain links TRBV27 with TRBJ2-2; tentatively, D is TRBD1 (5 bases). The sequence was collected from a man aged 18 to 30 in good health and CMV-seropositive. The DNA for the CDR3 is TGTGCCAGCAGTTCATACCACTTAGGGGACACCGGGGAGCTGTTTTTT. Amino acid sequence: CASSSYHLGDTGELFF.